These 32 T cell receptor beta chains originate from one sample sequenced in a study of chemoradiotherapy in HPV16-positive cancers. Profiling relied on immunoSEQ multiplex PCR, and the TCRdb table lists in-frame clones only, not all of them. Here the sample spans approximately 8,500 clones, less than 85% being singletons. The sample was taken from a patient who underwent chemoradiotherapy. These receptors were collected from a human donor with HPV-associated anogenital cancer.

V and J are TRBV6-1 and TRBJ1-5, with D maybe TRBD1 (5 bases). V lost 7 bases to trimming and J lost 2 bases, with 15 bases between them. Per germline, CDR1 MNHNS and CDR2 SASEGT. The length of the CDR3 is 15 residues. In nucleotides, the CDR3 is TGTGCCAGCACCGTGGGGCTGACCGGCAATCAGCCCCAGCATTTT. Amino acid sequence: CASTVGLTGNQPQHF.

The gene calls are TRBV13 and TRBJ2-7; no clear D gene. The germline gives CDR1 PRHDT, CDR2 FYEKMQ (reference sequence). Trimming stripped 5 bases from V and 0 bases from J, with 14 bases between. There are 15 residues in the CDR3. DNA for the CDR3: TGTGCCAGCAGCGTGACTCTCCCCAGCTCCTACGAGCAGTACTTC. This codes for CASSVTLPSSYEQYF. Full variable domain (outside the CDR3, taken from reference TRBV13 and TRBJ2-7): AAGVIQSPRHLIKEKRETATLKCYPIPRHDTVYWYQQGPGQDPQFLISFYEKMQSDKGSIPDRFSAQQFSDYHSELNMSSLELGDSALYFCASSVTLPSSYEQYFGPGTRLTVT.

The CDR3 here is CASSWDVNQPQHF. In nucleotides, the CDR3 is TGTGCCAGCAGTTGGGACGTAAATCAGCCCCAGCATTTT. The chain employs TRBV2 and TRBJ1-5; D possibly corresponds to TRBD1 (5 bases). Trimming removed 5 bases from V and 4 bases from J, with 9 bases in between. The CDR3 loop spans 13 amino acids. Germline V gene lookup returns CDR1 SNHLY and CDR2 FYNNEI. Combining the CDR3 with reference TRBV2 and TRBJ1-5 gives the whole variable domain EPEVTQTPSHQVTQMGQEVILRCVPISNHLYFYWYRQILGQKVEFLVSFYNNEISEKSEIFDDQFSVERPDGSNFTLKIRSTKLEDSAMYFCASSWDVNQPQHFGDGTRLSIL.

The chain combines TRBV2 with TRBJ1-2, with 9 bases lining up with TRBD1. The CDR3 runs to 14 residues. J lost 8 bases, V lost 3 bases, and 7 bases had no gene match. The germline gives CDR1 SNHLY, CDR2 FYNNEI. CDR3 nucleotides: TGTGCCAGCAGTGAGGGACAGGGAGGGAACGGCTACACCTTC. Its translation: CASSEGQGGNGYTF.

The rearrangement joins TRBV28 to TRBJ2-6; D may be TRBD1 or TRBD2 (6 bases each). Looked up from germline, CDR1 is MDHEN and CDR2 is SYDVKM. Deletions cut 6 bases from V and 2 bases from J, with 17 bases between. There are 17 residues in the CDR3. This CDR3 is CASRTYKGEAGANVLTF. DNA of the CDR3: TGTGCCAGCAGGACATATAAGGGGGAGGCTGGGGCCAACGTCCTGACTTTC.

V gene TRBV28 combines with J gene TRBJ2-5, with TRBD1 matching over 7 bases. Germline CDR1 MDHEN, CDR2 SYDVKM. The junction had 1 base not matched to a gene; V was cut back by 3 bases and J by 3 bases. The CDR3 sequence is 13 residues long. The DNA of the CDR3 is TGTGCCAGCAGTTTCGGGACAGAAGAGACCCAGTACTTC. Encoded protein: CASSFGTEETQYF. Filled out from reference TRBV28 and TRBJ2-5, the complete variable domain reads DVKVTQSSRYLVKRTGEKVFLECVQDMDHENMFWYRQDPGLGLRLIYFSYDVKMKEKGDIPEGYSVSREKKERFSLILESASTNQTSMYLCASSFGTEETQYFGPGTRLLVL.

This CDR3 reads CASSERVVSYNEQFF. Here the CDR3 DNA reads TGTGCCAGCAGTGAACGAGTCGTCTCCTACAATGAGCAGTTCTTC. V is TRBV6-1 and J is TRBJ2-1, with no clear D. This CDR3 is built from 15 residues. Trimming took off 2 bases at V and 0 bases at J, with 8 bases between the two ends. In germline, CDR1 is MNHNS, CDR2 SASEGT.

The chain uses TRBV29-1 and TRBJ2-7, with D maybe TRBD2 (6 bases). The germline V gene encodes CDR1 SQVTM and CDR2 ANQGSEA. V was cut by 3 bases and J by 2 bases, with 11 bases left in between. The CDR3 consists of 13 residues. Written as DNA, the CDR3 is TGCAGCGTTGAGGGTAGCGGCACCTACGAGCAGTACTTC. It specifies CSVEGSGTYEQYF.

The chain combines TRBV25-1 with TRBJ2-5; TRBD1 is a possible D gene (6 bases). CDR3 length equals 16 residues. V lost 6 bases to trimming and J lost 2 bases, with 19 bases between them. Germline V gives CDR1 MGHDK, CDR2 SYGVNS. CDR3 coding DNA: TGTGCCAGCAGCCAGTCCTGGGGACACGTACAAGAGACCCAGTACTTC. Protein: CASSQSWGHVQETQYF.

This chain joins TRBV28 and TRBJ1-1; 8 bases are a match to TRBD1. CDR1 and CDR2 from the germline V gene are MDHEN and SYDVKM. Trimming cost V 10 bases and J 6 bases; bases outside gene matches: 16. This CDR3 comprises 15 residues. The CDR3 loop is CATRSQGASSAEAFF. CDR3 in DNA: TGTGCCACGAGGAGCCAGGGGGCGAGTAGCGCTGAAGCTTTCTTT.

The chain combines TRBV7-2 with TRBJ1-4; maybe TRBD1 (5 bases). This CDR3 comprises 14 residues. V was pared by 3 bases and J by 11 bases, with 16 bases between. Germline lookup yields CDR1 SGHTA and CDR2 FQGNSA. DNA of the CDR3: TGTGCCAGCAGCTTCCCCGGGACGATGCGGAAACTGTTTTTT. It encodes CASSFPGTMRKLFF.

This clone was detected only a few times. J is TRBJ2-2 and V is TRBV4-3; TRBD1 aligns across 8 bases. CDR1 LGHNA and CDR2 YSLEER come from the germline V gene. The CDR3 covers 18 residues. V lost 0 bases and J lost 1; bases outside the gene matches: 7. The CDR3 DNA is TGCGCCAGCAGCCAAGACTGGGCAGGGGGCGAGAACACCGGGGAGCTGTTTTTT. It yields the protein CASSQDWAGGENTGELFF.

The CDR3 coding sequence is TGTGCCAGCAGTGGTGTCTCGGGACAGGGTCGGGATGAGCAGTTCTTC. It translates to CASSGVSGQGRDEQFF. This rearrangement joins TRBV6-1 to TRBJ2-1; 9 bases agree with TRBD1. CDR1 is MNHNS, CDR2 SASEGT, per germline. This CDR3 is 16 amino acids long. After removal of 4 bases from V and 8 bases from J, the junction contained 12 bases not matched to a gene.

The V call is TRBV5-4, the J call TRBJ2-7; a weak D match, TRBD1 (6 bases). This CDR3 has 15 residues. Germline CDR1 reads SGHNT; CDR2 reads YYREEE (reference sequence). The V end lost 0 bases, the J end lost 1 base, and 11 bases lay between the germline ends. The CDR3 region has the DNA TGTGCCAGCAGCTTGGGAGTGGGGGCATCCTACGAGCAGTACTTC. Amino acid sequence: CASSLGVGASYEQYF.

The gene calls are TRBV6-6 and TRBJ2-1, with D possibly matching TRBD2 (5 bases). In germline, CDR1 is MNHNY, CDR2 SVGAGI (reference sequence). The CDR3 loop spans 15 amino acids. V lost 4 bases, J lost 9 bases, and 19 bases lay in between. In DNA, the CDR3 is TGTGCCAGCAGTTCTCAGCGGTCGAGTGGGGTTGAGCAGTTCTTC. It codes for CASSSQRSSGVEQFF.

In its sample, this clone was seen a few times. The chain carries TRBV5-1 and TRBJ1-2; tentatively, D is TRBD1 (6 bases). Germline loops: CDR1 SGHRS, CDR2 YFSETQ. This CDR3 has 12 residues. The V end was cut by 0 bases, the J end by 13 bases, with 13 bases between. Here the CDR3 DNA reads TGCGCCAGCAGCTTGGGACCGGGACACGGCACCTTC. Encoded protein: CASSLGPGHGTF.

Written as DNA, the CDR3 is TGTGCCAGCAGTGAAGAGGGCCTAGTATCCTACGAGCAGTACTTC. As protein: CASSEEGLVSYEQYF. The chain has TRBV2 and TRBJ2-5; D not certain. Near its end, the DNA agrees better with TRBJ2-7, so the J call may be wrong. From germline, CDR1 is SNHLY and CDR2 FYNNEI. The CDR3 covers 15 residues.

On this clone: Other nucleotide sequences from this sample produce the same CDR3. The chain has TRBV5-1 and TRBJ2-5; no firm D call. V was shortened by 3 bases and J by 3 bases, with 9 bases between the two germline ends. The CDR3 extends over 13 amino acids. The V gene's germline CDR1 is SGHRS and CDR2 YFSETQ. CDR3 amino acids: CASSWNGEETQYF. CDR3 nucleotides: TGCGCCAGCAGCTGGAACGGTGAAGAGACCCAGTACTTC.

This clone is classed as medium-sized (0.01 to 0.1%). V gene TRBV6-1 combines with J gene TRBJ2-7; weak D call: TRBD2 (5 bases). The CDR3 has 14 amino acids. V lost 0 bases, J lost 2 bases, and 8 bases lay in between. In germline, CDR1 is MNHNS, CDR2 SASEGT. DNA of the CDR3: TGTGCCAGCAGTGAAGCTAGCGAGGCCTACGAGCAGTACTTC. This sequence encodes CASSEASEAYEQYF.

This clone was recorded a few times. The J gene is TRBJ2-1, the V gene TRBV5-8, with D perhaps TRBD2 (6 bases). Trimming took 4 bases from V and 7 from J, leaving 24 bases between them. Germline V gene data show CDR1 as SGHTS and CDR2 as YDEGEE. This CDR3 has 17 amino acids. CDR3 in DNA: TGTGCCAGCAGCGACCCGGGACTTTGGGGATTTGGGAATGAGCAGTTCTTC. Translating gives CASSDPGLWGFGNEQFF. Based on the CDR3 plus reference TRBV5-8 and TRBJ2-1, the full variable domain is EAGVTQSPTHLIKTRGQQATLRCSPISGHTSVYWYQQALGLGLQFLLWYDEGEERNRGNFPPRFSGRQFPNYSSELNVNALELEDSALYLCASSDPGLWGFGNEQFFGPGTRLTVL.

The J gene is TRBJ2-3, the V gene TRBV30, with D perhaps matching TRBD1 or TRBD2 (5 bases each). The CDR3 is 13 residues long. V gave up 5 bases and J gave up 0 bases, with 9 bases separating them. Per germline, CDR1 GTSNPN and CDR2 SVGIG (reference sequence). CDR3 residues: CAWGDPSTDTQYF. CDR3 bases: TGTGCCTGGGGGGACCCTAGCACAGATACGCAGTATTTT.

The V and J genes are TRBV19 and TRBJ1-2; D gene unclear. The V and J ends lost 1 base and 2 bases respectively, with 8 bases between them. Looked up from germline, CDR1 is LNHDA and CDR2 is SQIVND (reference sequence). The CDR3 extends over 14 amino acids. The CDR3: CASSIVKGNYGYTF. The DNA of the CDR3 is TGTGCCAGTAGTATAGTGAAAGGGAACTATGGCTACACCTTC.

CDR3 amino acids: CASSRAGGRTDTQYF. The CDR3 DNA is TGTGCCAGCAGCAGAGCGGGAGGGCGGACAGATACGCAGTATTTT. This rearrangement joins TRBV14 to TRBJ2-3; 10 bases map to TRBD2. V dropped 5 bases and J dropped 3; count of bases not matched to a gene: 5. Germline CDR1 SGHDN, CDR2 FVKESK. This CDR3 region has 15 residues.

This clone was detected a few times. This chain joins TRBV5-1 and TRBJ1-2; D possibly corresponds to TRBD1 (5 bases). The germline V gene has CDR1 SGHRS and CDR2 YFSETQ. With 5 bases removed from V and 7 bases from J, the gap between germline ends came to 18 bases. The CDR3 spans 14 residues. This CDR3 reads CASRPGGGVGGYTF. The CDR3 DNA reads TGCGCCAGCAGGCCGGGTGGAGGGGTTGGTGGCTACACCTTC.

In its sample, this clone was seen once. The rearrangement links TRBV18 to TRBJ1-4; 12 bases line up with TRBD1. CDR1 is KGHSH and CDR2 is LQKENI in the germline V gene. This CDR3 comprises 17 residues. After removal of 3 bases from V and 7 bases from J, the junction contained 9 bases not matched to a gene. Here the CDR3 DNA reads TGTGCCAGCTCACCCGGGACAGGGGGCCGAGGGGGTGAAAAACTGTTTTTT. Its protein is CASSPGTGGRGGEKLFF.

The V call is TRBV5-1, the J call TRBJ1-3, with D unclear. Germline-derived CDR1 and CDR2 are SGHRS and YFSETQ. CDR3 length: 13 residues. V lost 4 bases and J lost 4, with 9 bases in between. In nucleotides, the CDR3 is TGCGCCAGCAGCGTAGCAACAGGAAACACCATATATTTT. Protein sequence: CASSVATGNTIYF.

The rearrangement links TRBV6-5 to TRBJ2-3, with 8 positions matching TRBD1. Germline trimming cut 4 bases from V and 0 bases from J; bases unmatched to any gene: 6. Germline CDR1 and CDR2: MNHEY and SVGAGI. The CDR3 is 16 residues long. CDR3 bases: TGTGCCAGCAGTTCCGCCGGGACAGGAAGCACAGATACGCAGTATTTT. Amino acid sequence: CASSSAGTGSTDTQYF.

CDR3: CAWSVEGGWAAFF. The DNA of the CDR3 is TGTGCCTGGAGTGTAGAGGGGGGTTGGGCAGCTTTCTTT. The chain links TRBV30 to TRBJ1-1; a possible D gene is TRBD1 (6 bases). The ends were cut back, 0 bases at V and 10 bases at J, with 15 bases in the middle. Germline CDR1 and CDR2: GTSNPN and SVGIG (reference sequence). This CDR3 comprises 13 residues.

There are a few counts of this clone. This sequence joins TRBV27 and TRBJ2-5; D possibly corresponds to TRBD1 (5 bases). CDR1 MNHEY and CDR2 SMNVEV come from the germline V gene (reference sequence). The CDR3 loop spans 15 amino acids. Trimming took off 4 bases at V and 2 bases at J, with 14 bases between the two ends. The CDR3 here is CASSSRSGRQETQYF. For the CDR3, the DNA is TGTGCCAGCAGTTCCCGGTCAGGGCGGCAAGAGACCCAGTACTTC.

The V gene is TRBV20-1, the J gene TRBJ2-7; unclear D gene. CDR3 size: 9 residues. The germline V gene has CDR1 DFQATT and CDR2 SNEGSKA (reference sequence). Trimming shortened V by 5 bases and J by 5 bases, and 4 bases separated the two germline ends. The CDR3 reads CSAGDEQYF. The CDR3, as DNA: TGCAGTGCTGGCGACGAGCAGTACTTC.

The chain combines TRBV6-5 with TRBJ1-1; TRBD1 is a possible D gene (5 bases). The CDR3 is made up of 14 amino acids. The V gene's germline CDR1 is MNHEY and CDR2 SVGAGI. V was cut by 6 bases and J by 4 bases, with 15 bases left in between. The CDR3 protein is CASRRESGGTEAFF. The CDR3, as DNA: TGTGCCAGCAGACGGGAATCGGGGGGCACTGAAGCTTTCTTT.

This clone was detected once. V usage is TRBV19 and J usage is TRBJ2-2, with TRBD2 identical over 14 bases. The ends lost 4 bases at V and 6 bases at J; junction bases unmatched: 1. This CDR3 contains 15 residues. The germline gives CDR1 LNHDA, CDR2 SQIVND (reference sequence). The CDR3 is CASSTTSGRAGELFF. The DNA for the CDR3 is TGTGCCAGTAGTACGACTAGCGGGAGGGCCGGGGAGCTGTTTTTT.